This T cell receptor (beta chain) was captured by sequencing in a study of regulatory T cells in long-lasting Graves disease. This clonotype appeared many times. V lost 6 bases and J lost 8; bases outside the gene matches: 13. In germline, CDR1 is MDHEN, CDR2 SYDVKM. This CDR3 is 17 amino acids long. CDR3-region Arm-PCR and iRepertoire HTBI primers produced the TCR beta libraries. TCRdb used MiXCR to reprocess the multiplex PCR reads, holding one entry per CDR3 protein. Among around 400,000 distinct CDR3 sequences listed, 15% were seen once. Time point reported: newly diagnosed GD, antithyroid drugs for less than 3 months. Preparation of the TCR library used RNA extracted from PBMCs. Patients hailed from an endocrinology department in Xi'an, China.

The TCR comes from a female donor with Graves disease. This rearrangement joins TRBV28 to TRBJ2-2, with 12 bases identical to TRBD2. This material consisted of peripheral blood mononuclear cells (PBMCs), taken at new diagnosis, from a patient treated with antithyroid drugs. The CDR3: CASSLSLAGGLSGELFF. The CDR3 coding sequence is TGTGCCAGCAGCCTATCACTAGCGGGAGGCTTGTCTGGGGAGCTGTTTTTT.